The 13 T cell receptor beta chains below all came from one sample that was sequenced in a study of blood T cell repertoires in COVID-19. TCRdb's copy holds only in-frame clones and misses some; the assay was immunoSEQ multiplex PCR. The sample gives 75,000 to 100,000 clones, less than 90% of which show up once; under 2% is in the top ten. The sample consisted of peripheral blood. The source of these receptors is a man older than 75 with acute or convalescent COVID-19.

The genes are TRBV19 and TRBJ2-2, with D perhaps TRBD2 (5 bases). The CDR3 is made up of 12 amino acids. CDR1 is LNHDA and CDR2 is SQIVND in the germline V gene (reference sequence). Between the trimmed V and J ends, which lost 10 bases and 6 bases, there was a span of 12 bases. For the CDR3, the DNA is TGTGCCACCCGCCAGAGGGCCGGGGAGCTGTTTTTT. Amino acid sequence: CATRQRAGELFF.

The J gene is TRBJ2-2, the V gene TRBV7-9, with 7 bases that match TRBD1. The V gene end was trimmed by 4 bases and the J gene end by 0 bases; junction bases not matched to a gene: 8. This CDR3 contains 17 residues. The germline CDR1 and CDR2 sequences are SEHNR and FQNEAQ (reference sequence). The CDR3 here is CASSSDRVWANTGELFF. As DNA, the CDR3 is TGTGCCAGCAGCTCCGACAGGGTTTGGGCGAACACCGGGGAGCTGTTTTTT.

V usage is TRBV6-1 and J usage is TRBJ2-3; the match to TRBD2 covers 9 bases. J gave up 4 bases and V 1 base, and 3 bases lay outside the gene matches. The CDR3 is 15 residues long. Germline V CDR1 and CDR2: MNHNS, SASEGT. The CDR3 spells CASSEGLAGPDTQYF. As DNA, the CDR3 is TGTGCCAGCAGTGAAGGTCTAGCGGGACCAGATACGCAGTATTTT.

The chain joins TRBV7-9 to TRBJ2-1; 7 nucleotides line up with TRBD1. Losses at the gene ends were 5 bases for V and 1 base for J; bases not matched to a gene: 8. The CDR3 sequence is 16 residues long. Germline V gene sequence: CDR1 SEHNR, CDR2 FQNEAQ (reference sequence). This chain's CDR3 is CASSGPGQISYNEQFF. The CDR3 nucleotides are TGTGCCAGCAGCGGCCCGGGACAGATTTCCTACAATGAGCAGTTCTTC.

The CDR3 spells CASSYRRTGGTEAFF. CDR3 bases: TGTGCCAGCAGTTACAGACGGACAGGGGGCACTGAAGCTTTCTTT. The chain recombines TRBV6-5 with TRBJ1-1; 10 nucleotides line up with TRBD1. This CDR3 has 15 amino acids. The V segment lost 2 bases and the J segment 4 bases; nucleotides outside the gene matches: 4. CDR1 is MNHEY and CDR2 is SVGAGI in the germline V gene.

This chain connects TRBV28 to TRBJ2-7; 8 bases map to TRBD2. The germline gives CDR1 MDHEN, CDR2 SYDVKM. The CDR3 has 15 amino acids. The ends lost 6 bases at V and 1 base at J; junction bases unmatched: 8. CDR3 sequence: CASSLAGGRSYEQYF. The DNA of the CDR3 is TGTGCCAGCAGCTTGGCGGGGGGCCGTTCCTACGAGCAGTACTTC.

This chain links TRBV24-1 with TRBJ2-1; 8 bases agree with TRBD2. The germline gives CDR1 KGHDR, CDR2 SFDVKD. Trimming cost V 10 bases and J 7 bases; bases outside gene matches: 14. This CDR3 has 15 amino acids. The CDR3 spells CATGIAAGERNEQFF. CDR3 DNA sequence: TGTGCCACAGGGATTGCAGCGGGAGAAAGGAATGAGCAGTTCTTC.

This chain links TRBV28 with TRBJ2-7; the match to TRBD2 covers 11 bases. The ends lost 4 bases at V and 3 bases at J; junction bases unmatched: 2. The CDR3 is 14 amino acids. In germline, CDR1 is MDHEN, CDR2 SYDVKM. The DNA for the CDR3 is TGTGCCAGCAGTTGGGGGACTAGCGGCTACGAGCAGTACTTC. Its protein product is CASSWGTSGYEQYF.

The chain has TRBV9 and TRBJ1-3; 7 positions match TRBD1. The CDR3 contains 14 residues. CDR1 SGDLS and CDR2 YYNGEE come from the germline V gene. Trimming removed 3 bases from V and 4 bases from J; junction bases left unmatched: 4. The CDR3 protein is CASSAGGPGNTIYF. The CDR3 nucleotides are TGTGCCAGCAGCGCAGGGGGTCCCGGAAACACCATATATTTT.

This rearrangement joins TRBV2 to TRBJ2-1, with 15 bases identical to TRBD2. Trimming took 6 bases from V and 6 from J; bases not matched to a gene: 9. This CDR3 spans 17 amino acids. CDR1 and CDR2 from the germline V gene are SNHLY and FYNNEI. CDR3 sequence reads: CASRPPGLAGGGNEQFF. In DNA, the CDR3 is TGTGCCAGCAGGCCCCCGGGACTAGCGGGAGGTGGCAATGAGCAGTTCTTC.

The genes are TRBV5-1 and TRBJ2-3; D not resolved. Trimming took off 2 bases at V and 5 bases at J, with 15 bases between the two ends. Per the germline V gene, CDR1 is SGHRS and CDR2 is YFSETQ. The CDR3 loop spans 15 amino acids. CDR3: CASSFAGTDGDTQYF. Written as DNA, the CDR3 is TGCGCCAGCAGCTTCGCTGGTACAGACGGAGATACGCAGTATTTT.

This clone appeared once. CDR3 in amino acids: CATRDSDQETQYF. The CDR3 nucleotides read TGTGCCACCCGGGACAGTGACCAAGAGACCCAGTACTTC. The chain links TRBV28 to TRBJ2-5; 7 nucleotides match TRBD1. CDR1 is MDHEN and CDR2 is SYDVKM in the germline V gene. The CDR3 has 13 amino acids. J was trimmed by 0 bases and V by 10 bases; bases with no gene match: 5.

In nucleotides, the CDR3 is TGTGCCAGCAGCGTAGCTCCCAGGGTGGCCTATGGCTACACCTTC. Translated, it gives CASSVAPRVAYGYTF. The rearrangement uses TRBV9 and TRBJ1-2, with D possibly TRBD1 on 5 matching bases. The ends were cut back, 0 bases at V and 4 bases at J, with 13 bases in the middle. The CDR3 has 15 residues. Germline assignment: CDR1 SGDLS and CDR2 YYNGEE.